This TCR beta chain was captured by sequencing in a study of blood T cell repertoires in COVID-19. Study at large: Nucleic acid was either cDNA or gDNA, and it came from T cells, B-cell-depleted T cells, or PBMCs.

The CDR3 spans 13 residues. V lost 7 bases and J lost 4, with 12 bases in between. TCRdb's copy holds only in-frame clones and misses some; the assay was immunoSEQ multiplex PCR. This table has about 100,000 clones, around 84% appearing once. Material for sequencing was peripheral blood. This TCR derives from a woman between 55 and 75 years old in a cohort sampled during active or convalescent COVID-19. The gene calls are TRBV12-3 or TRBV12-4 and TRBJ2-3; no definite D call. CDR3 nucleotide sequence: TGTGCCAGCAAGCAGGATCTCCCAGATACGCAGTATTTT. This sequence encodes CASKQDLPDTQYF.